These 30 T cell receptor beta chains share one sample of origin, sequenced in a study of T cell responses to AZD1222 COVID-19 vaccine. The data were produced by immunoSEQ multiplex PCR, yet TCRdb's version contains in-frame clones alone and is incomplete. The sample includes 70,000 to 95,000 clones, more than 75% seen only once; the top ten take roughly 4.7%. The sequenced sample was peripheral blood, obtained on day 0 of MenACWY control vaccination. These receptors came from an adult in good health.

This chain uses TRBV30 with TRBJ1-2, with D tentatively TRBD1 (5 bases). The germline V gene encodes CDR1 GTSNPN and CDR2 SVGIG (reference sequence). CDR3 length: 13 residues. V was trimmed by 1 base and J by 2 bases, leaving 8 bases between them. The CDR3 bases are TGTGCCTGGAGTGACGGGGGAAACTATGGCTACACCTTC. Translation: CAWSDGGNYGYTF.

The gene calls are TRBV7-8 and TRBJ2-5, with a weak D call TRBD2 (5 bases). The CDR3 sequence is 17 residues long. The germline V and J ends were trimmed by 5 bases and 5 bases, with 24 bases remaining between them. Germline V gene data show CDR1 as SGHVS and CDR2 as FQNEAQ. In DNA, the CDR3 is TGTGCCAGCAGCAATCACGGGGAATCTTATCTTAAGGAGACCCAGTACTTC. Amino acids: CASSNHGESYLKETQYF. Together with reference TRBV7-8 and TRBJ2-5, the CDR3 gives the full variable domain: GAGVSQSPRYKVAKRGQDVALRCDPISGHVSLFWYQQALGQGPEFLTYFQNEAQLDKSGLPSDRFFAERPEGSVSTLKIQRTQQEDSAVYLCASSNHGESYLKETQYFGPGTRLLVL.

This sequence joins TRBV7-2 and TRBJ2-7; 10 nucleotides match TRBD2. J was trimmed by 0 bases and V by 1 base; bases with no gene match: 6. This CDR3 is built from 17 residues. Germline lookup yields CDR1 SGHTA and CDR2 FQGNSA. The CDR3 here is CASSLVTSGVSSYEQYF. As DNA, the CDR3 is TGTGCCAGCAGCTTAGTTACTAGCGGGGTAAGCTCCTACGAGCAGTACTTC.

This clone has only one observation. The chain is built from TRBV6-4 and TRBJ2-3, with TRBD2 as a possible D gene (5 bases). Germline CDR1 reads MRHNA; CDR2 reads SNTAGT. The length of the CDR3 is 15 residues. The ends were cut back, 4 bases at V and 2 bases at J, with 13 bases in the middle. In DNA, the CDR3 is TGTGCCAGCAGTGCTAGAGCGGCACACACAGATACGCAGTATTTT. Translation gives CASSARAAHTDTQYF.

The V and J genes are TRBV5-4 and TRBJ2-1, with 8 positions matching TRBD2. V was clipped by 1 base and J by 4 bases; unmatched bases: 7. This CDR3 region has 16 residues. Germline CDR1 is SGHNT and CDR2 is YYREEE (reference sequence). CDR3 in amino acids: CASSLRAGGPYNEQFF. For the CDR3, the DNA is TGTGCCAGCAGCTTGCGGGCGGGAGGACCTTACAATGAGCAGTTCTTC.

The CDR3 region is CASTPGFFVRGANTGELFF. DNA of the CDR3: TGTGCCAGTACCCCGGGATTTTTTGTGCGGGGGGCGAACACCGGGGAGCTGTTTTTT. V gene TRBV19 combines with J gene TRBJ2-2; 8 bases are shared with TRBD2. V gave up 7 bases and J gave up 0 bases; unmatched junction bases: 16. This CDR3 region has 19 residues. Germline assignment: CDR1 LNHDA and CDR2 SQIVND (reference sequence).

The genes are TRBV6-5 and TRBJ2-7; 8 nucleotides align to TRBD2. This CDR3 region has 16 residues. J gave up 4 bases and V 2 bases, and 10 bases lay outside the gene matches. Germline-derived CDR1 and CDR2 are MNHEY and SVGAGI. CDR3 sequence: CASSYGREGPIYEQYF. The CDR3 region has the DNA TGTGCCAGCAGTTACGGACGGGAGGGCCCGATATACGAGCAGTACTTC.

The J gene is TRBJ1-2, the V gene TRBV27; D is undetermined. The CDR3 has 14 amino acids. Trimming stripped 6 bases from V and 4 bases from J, with 15 bases between. Germline assignment: CDR1 MNHEY and CDR2 SMNVEV (reference sequence). In DNA form, the CDR3 reads TGTGCCAGCAGAGCGGATCTCGCGTCCTATGGCTACACCTTC. Residues: CASRADLASYGYTF.

The chain is built from TRBV7-9 and TRBJ1-4, with D unclear. There are 14 residues in the CDR3. The germline V gene encodes CDR1 SEHNR and CDR2 FQNEAQ (reference sequence). Trimming took 4 bases from V and 0 from J, leaving 6 bases between them. The CDR3, as DNA: TGTGCCAGCAGCTCCGGGACAACTAATGAAAAACTGTTTTTT. It specifies CASSSGTTNEKLFF.

Only one count was recorded for this clone. The chain carries TRBV7-2 and TRBJ1-2; D gene uncertain. CDR1 and CDR2 from the germline V gene are SGHTA and FQGNSA. Trimming removed 1 base from V and 9 bases from J, with 9 bases in between. This CDR3 is built from 12 residues. The CDR3 sequence is CASSLEGERYTF. The CDR3 DNA reads TGTGCCAGCAGCTTAGAGGGTGAGCGCTACACCTTC.

This clone was seen just once. This chain links TRBV27 with TRBJ2-7; no firm D call. Germline V gene lookup returns CDR1 MNHEY and CDR2 SMNVEV (reference sequence). There are 14 residues in the CDR3. With 0 bases removed from V and 6 bases from J, the gap between germline ends came to 12 bases. CDR3 nucleotide sequence: TGTGCCAGCAGTTTATCGGCCGTGGCCGGCGAGCAGTACTTC. Residues: CASSLSAVAGEQYF.

The chain employs TRBV19 and TRBJ1-5, with TRBD1 identical over 12 bases. Germline V gene lookup returns CDR1 LNHDA and CDR2 SQIVND (reference sequence). The ends lost 3 bases at V and 2 bases at J; junction bases unmatched: 5. This CDR3 region has 17 residues. The DNA of the CDR3 is TGTGCCAGTAGTATTGGGACAGGGGGCTTTGGCAATCAGCCCCAGCATTTT. Encoded protein: CASSIGTGGFGNQPQHF.

The CDR3 DNA sequence: TGTGCCAGCAGTCGCCGACAGGTTTCCTCAGCTAACTATGGCTACACCTTC. This gives the protein CASSRRQVSSANYGYTF. The gene calls are TRBV28 and TRBJ1-2; maybe TRBD1 (6 bases). The V gene's germline CDR1 is MDHEN and CDR2 SYDVKM. There are 17 residues in the CDR3. V was trimmed by 5 bases and J by 0 bases, leaving 19 bases between them.

The CDR3 loop reads CASSFRDGNEKLFF. CDR3 DNA sequence: TGTGCCAGCAGCTTTCGGGACGGTAATGAAAAACTGTTTTTT. The chain recombines TRBV5-4 with TRBJ1-4; TRBD1 might be the D (5 bases). Germline CDR1 is SGHNT and CDR2 is YYREEE (reference sequence). This CDR3 comprises 14 residues. V lost 2 bases, J lost 4 bases, and 9 bases lay in between.

This clone has more than one count but fewer than ten. V usage is TRBV9 and J usage is TRBJ2-7; TRBD1 agrees at 11 bases. The ends lost 4 bases at V and 3 bases at J; junction bases unmatched: 3. The germline V gene has CDR1 SGDLS and CDR2 YYNGEE. The CDR3 is made up of 14 amino acids. DNA of the CDR3: TGTGCCAGCAGCTCCGGGACAGGGGGCTACGAGCAGTACTTC. This translates into CASSSGTGGYEQYF.

This chain connects TRBV5-6 to TRBJ2-7, with a weak D call TRBD2 (6 bases). Deletions cut 4 bases from V and 3 bases from J, with 17 bases between. The germline gives CDR1 SGHDT, CDR2 YYEEEE. There are 15 residues in the CDR3. CDR3 nucleotides: TGTGCCAGCAGCCGAGGACGCTGGGAGGACTACGAGCAGTACTTC. It specifies CASSRGRWEDYEQYF.

V and J are TRBV7-2 and TRBJ2-1; 11 bases are shared with TRBD2. V was pared by 1 base and J by 8 bases, with 7 bases of the junction left unmatched. The CDR3 spans 16 residues. Germline CDR1 SGHTA, CDR2 FQGNSA. The CDR3 loop is CASSLELAGEGYEQFF. CDR3 DNA: TGTGCCAGCAGCTTAGAACTAGCGGGAGAAGGGTATGAGCAGTTCTTC.

V usage is TRBV15 and J usage is TRBJ1-4; unclear D gene. CDR1 is LNHNV and CDR2 is YYDKDF in the germline V gene (reference sequence). The CDR3 is 14 amino acids. Deletions cut 0 bases from V and 0 bases from J, with 2 bases between. In DNA form, the CDR3 reads TGTGCCACCAGCAGAGATGCAACTAATGAAAAACTGTTTTTT. Translation gives CATSRDATNEKLFF. Together with reference TRBV15 and TRBJ1-4, the CDR3 gives the full variable domain: DAMVIQNPRYQVTQFGKPVTLSCSQTLNHNVMYWYQQKSSQAPKLLFHYYDKDFNNEADTPDNFQSRRPNTSFCFLDIRSPGLGDTAMYLCATSRDATNEKLFFGSGTQLSVL.

This clone came up once. The V call is TRBV6-4, the J call TRBJ2-1; 10 bases map to TRBD2. Germline CDR1 and CDR2: MRHNA and SNTAGT. This CDR3 is built from 16 residues. With V trimmed by 2 bases and J by 7 bases, 8 bases remained unmatched. CDR3 protein: CASSDQPGLAMNEQFF. The CDR3 DNA reads TGTGCCAGCAGTGACCAGCCGGGACTAGCGATGAATGAGCAGTTCTTC.

The chain employs TRBV28 and TRBJ2-1; 11 nucleotides agree with TRBD2. The CDR3 contains 17 residues. CDR1 and CDR2 from the germline V gene are MDHEN and SYDVKM. After removal of 6 bases from V and 0 bases from J, the junction contained 7 bases not matched to a gene. CDR3 nucleotides: TGTGCCAGCAGCTCACTAGCGGGGGACTACTCCTACAATGAGCAGTTCTTC. It yields the protein CASSSLAGDYSYNEQFF.

V usage is TRBV19 and J usage is TRBJ2-5; no clear D gene. The germline V gene encodes CDR1 LNHDA and CDR2 SQIVND (reference sequence). V was trimmed by 5 bases and J by 7 bases, leaving 14 bases between them. The CDR3 has 13 amino acids. Written as DNA, the CDR3 is TGTGCCAGTAGTTCGGCGCGTGAAGGGACCCAGTACTTC. Translated: CASSSAREGTQYF.

This chain uses TRBV28 with TRBJ1-3; D unresolved. Germline CDR1 is MDHEN and CDR2 is SYDVKM. V lost 7 bases, J lost 0 bases, and 7 bases lay in between. The CDR3 contains 13 residues. The CDR3 nucleotides read TGTGCCAGCACCCAGCCCTCTGGAAACACCATATATTTT. Protein sequence: CASTQPSGNTIYF.

This rearrangement joins TRBV7-8 to TRBJ2-3; no clear D. The V end was cut by 2 bases, the J end by 6 bases, with 12 bases between. The germline V gene encodes CDR1 SGHVS and CDR2 FQNEAQ. The CDR3 covers 14 residues. Here the CDR3 reads CASSLTRVRDTQYF. As DNA, the CDR3 is TGTGCCAGCAGCTTAACTCGGGTTAGGGATACGCAGTATTTT.

V is TRBV7-9 and J is TRBJ2-3, with a tentative D call TRBD1 (6 bases). The CDR3 is 14 amino acids. Germline assignment: CDR1 SEHNR and CDR2 FQNEAQ (reference sequence). The V and J ends lost 3 bases and 2 bases respectively, with 9 bases between them. The CDR3 loop reads CASSLRTATDTQYF. In nucleotides, the CDR3 is TGTGCCAGCAGCTTGAGGACAGCCACAGATACGCAGTATTTT.

J is TRBJ1-6 and V is TRBV18; 8 positions agree with TRBD1. CDR1 KGHSH and CDR2 LQKENI come from the germline V gene. The length of the CDR3 is 14 residues. V gave up 6 bases and J gave up 8 bases; unmatched junction bases: 6. The CDR3 DNA reads as TGTGCCAGCTCCCTCGACAGGGGCGATTCACCCCTCCACTTT. It translates to CASSLDRGDSPLHF.

V is TRBV28 and J is TRBJ1-5, with D perhaps TRBD1 (6 bases). The germline CDR1 and CDR2 sequences are MDHEN and SYDVKM. V dropped 2 bases and J dropped 4 bases, with 12 bases sitting between them. The CDR3 consists of 15 residues. The CDR3 nucleotides read TGTGCCAGCAGTTTACCCAGGGGTGGGAATCAGCCCCAGCATTTT. Protein sequence: CASSLPRGGNQPQHF. Variable domain in full (rest from reference TRBV28 and TRBJ1-5): DVKVTQSSRYLVKRTGEKVFLECVQDMDHENMFWYRQDPGLGLRLIYFSYDVKMKEKGDIPEGYSVSREKKERFSLILESASTNQTSMYLCASSLPRGGNQPQHFGDGTRLSIL.

This clone was detected only once. This chain joins TRBV4-2 and TRBJ1-1; maybe TRBD1 (5 bases). Looked up from germline, CDR1 is LGHNA and CDR2 is YNFKEQ. Between the trimmed V and J ends, which lost 0 bases and 4 bases, there was a span of 9 bases. CDR3 length: 14 amino acids. CDR3 residues: CASSQDTGGTEAFF. The CDR3 DNA sequence: TGTGCCAGCAGCCAAGATACGGGGGGCACTGAAGCTTTCTTT.

J is TRBJ2-7 and V is TRBV27; no clear D gene. The germline gives CDR1 MNHEY, CDR2 SMNVEV (reference sequence). This CDR3 spans 13 amino acids. V dropped 4 bases and J dropped 3 bases, with 10 bases sitting between them. DNA for the CDR3: TGTGCCAGCAGTTGGGGTATTGGCTACGAGCAGTACTTC. As protein: CASSWGIGYEQYF.

This clone was seen just once. The chain has TRBV13 and TRBJ1-1; D is perhaps TRBD1 (6 bases). The CDR3 loop spans 13 amino acids. CDR1 and CDR2 from the germline V gene are PRHDT and FYEKMQ (reference sequence). Trimming took 11 bases from V and 4 from J, leaving 17 bases between them. Written as DNA, the CDR3 is TGTGCCCGACGACCGGGGGCGGGCACTGAAGCTTTCTTT. Protein: CARRPGAGTEAFF.

The chain links TRBV19 to TRBJ1-5; D is unclear. The CDR3 has 13 amino acids. V lost 3 bases to trimming and J lost 4 bases, with 7 bases between them. CDR1 is LNHDA and CDR2 is SQIVND in the germline V gene (reference sequence). The CDR3, as DNA: TGTGCCAGTAGTATTTACGGTAATCAGCCCCAGCATTTT. It encodes CASSIYGNQPQHF.